These T cell receptor beta chains were read from a single sample in a study of memory CD8 T cells in hepatitis C reinfection. Here immunoSEQ multiplex PCR was the method, and the copy in TCRdb shows in-frame clones only, minus some. The table has 40,000 to 45,000 clones, roughly 90% seen once. Sequenced input: naive CD8+ T cells sorted from blood. The receptor source for this set is a man younger than 35 with hepatitis C virus infection. Each CDR3 is given with its conserved first and last residue. A D gene is named only where the DNA matches it firmly. For some rows the clone size is stated as once, few or many, or as a class when expanded; others skip it.

clone_size	j_call	v_call	d_call	cdr3_aa	cdr3_nt
-	TRBJ2-7	TRBV4-2	-	CASSQERNEGYEQYF	TGTGCCAGCAGCCAAGAAAGGAACGAGGGATACGAGCAGTACTTC
once	TRBJ1-5	TRBV19	-	CASSIPGDEHSNQPQHF	TGTGCCAGTAGTATACCAGGGGACGAACATAGCAATCAGCCCCAGCATTTT
once	TRBJ1-5	TRBV28	TRBD1	CASLVGFRDRVEQPQHF	TGTGCCAGCTTAGTTGGTTTCCGGGACAGGGTAGAACAGCCCCAGCATTTT
-	TRBJ2-6	TRBV2	-	CASSRVYGANVLTF	TGTGCCAGCTCCAGGGTTTACGGGGCCAACGTCCTGACTTTC
-	TRBJ2-2	TRBV19	TRBD2	CASSWTSGSTGELFF	TGTGCCAGTAGTTGGACTAGCGGGAGCACCGGGGAGCTGTTTTTT
-	TRBJ2-7	TRBV5-6	-	CASSLDSSAHEQYF	TGTGCCAGCAGCTTGGACAGTTCGGCCCACGAGCAGTACTTC
-	TRBJ2-2	TRBV27	-	CASSLGTLNTGELFF	TGTGCCAGCAGTTTAGGGACTCTTAACACCGGGGAGCTGTTTTTT
-	TRBJ2-1	TRBV7-2	TRBD2	CASSLVLAGGSYNEQFF	TGTGCCAGCAGCTTAGTCCTAGCGGGAGGGTCCTACAATGAGCAGTTCTTC
-	TRBJ1-1	TRBV2	-	CASSPGLGGTEAFF	TGTGCCAGCAGCCCGGGACTGGGGGGGACTGAAGCTTTCTTT
-	TRBJ1-2	TRBV11-2	-	CASSSGQNHYGYTF	TGTGCCAGCAGCTCTGGACAGAACCACTATGGCTACACCTTC
-	TRBJ2-3	TRBV11-2	-	CASSPSATSTDTQYF	TGTGCCAGCAGCCCTAGCGCCACTAGCACAGATACGCAGTATTTT
-	TRBJ2-2	TRBV27	TRBD2	CASSRGSGVSTGELFF	TGTGCCAGCAGTCGGGGGAGCGGGGTTAGTACCGGGGAGCTGTTTTTT
-	TRBJ2-5	TRBV7-9	-	CASSPQGRETQYF	TGTGCCAGCAGCCCCCAGGGGAGAGAGACCCAGTACTTC
-	TRBJ2-2	TRBV6-5	TRBD1	CASSGDRGLIGELFF	TGTGCCAGCAGTGGGGACAGGGGGCTGATAGGGGAGCTGTTTTTT
-	TRBJ2-2	TRBV2	-	CASSEEQPTGELFF	TGTGCCAGCAGTGAAGAACAGCCGACCGGGGAGCTGTTTTTT
-	TRBJ2-1	TRBV4-1	TRBD2	CASSPLAGGNEQFF	TGCGCCAGCAGCCCACTAGCGGGAGGCAATGAGCAGTTCTTC
-	TRBJ2-1	TRBV4-1	TRBD1	CASSQAGTGGYNEQFF	TGCGCCAGCAGCCAAGCCGGGACAGGCGGCTACAATGAGCAGTTCTTC
-	TRBJ2-6	TRBV28	-	CASFSGNSGANVLTF	TGTGCCAGCTTCTCAGGGAACTCTGGGGCCAACGTCCTGACTTTC
once	TRBJ2-2	TRBV29-1	TRBD1	CSVGGTGENTGELFF	TGCAGCGTTGGCGGGACAGGGGAAAACACCGGGGAGCTGTTTTTT
once	TRBJ2-7	TRBV7-9	TRBD2	CASSGRTSGSLSSYEQYF	TGTGCCAGCAGCGGCCGGACTAGCGGGAGCCTTAGCTCCTACGAGCAGTACTTC
-	TRBJ2-1	TRBV10-1	-	CASSESTARPGDEQFF	TGCGCCAGCAGTGAGTCGACCGCGCGGCCTGGCGATGAGCAGTTCTTC
once	TRBJ2-1	TRBV29-1	TRBD1	CSGLPMDRDYYNEQFF	TGCAGCGGATTGCCCATGGACAGGGATTACTACAATGAGCAGTTCTTC
few	TRBJ1-1	TRBV6-4	-	CASSDPTDVTYF	TGTGCCAGCAGTGACCCGACAGACGTAACGTACTTT
-	TRBJ2-7	TRBV7-6	-	CASSLVPGSYEQYF	TGTGCCAGCAGCTTAGTTCCCGGGTCCTACGAGCAGTACTTC
once	TRBJ2-7	TRBV19	TRBD2	CASSLAGGPTEQYF	TGTGCCAGTAGCCTAGCGGGAGGGCCTACCGAGCAGTACTTC
-	TRBJ2-6	TRBV4-2	TRBD1	CASSQFHPTGSYSGANVLTF	TGTGCCAGCAGCCAATTCCACCCGACAGGGTCCTACTCTGGGGCCAACGTCCTGACTTTC
once	TRBJ2-1	TRBV4-1	-	CASSQTGYNEQFF	TGCGCCAGCAGCCAAACGGGGTACAATGAGCAGTTCTTC
-	TRBJ1-3	TRBV28	TRBD1	CASSFFGTAGNTIYF	TGTGCCAGCAGCTTCTTCGGGACAGCGGGAAACACCATATATTTT
-	TRBJ2-2	TRBV27	TRBD2	CASRAGGTNTGELFF	TGTGCCAGCAGAGCGGGGGGGACGAACACCGGGGAGCTGTTTTTT
-	TRBJ1-2	TRBV7-9	TRBD1	CASSLAGHRDRGNYGYTF	TGTGCCAGCAGCTTAGCGGGCCATCGGGACAGGGGGAACTATGGCTACACCTTC
-	TRBJ2-3	TRBV4-1	-	CASSQVEGLRTDTQYF	TGCGCCAGCAGCCAAGTAGAGGGACTCCGCACAGATACGCAGTATTTT
-	TRBJ2-1	TRBV19	TRBD2	CASSLVAGAPNEQFF	TGTGCCAGTAGTTTGGTAGCGGGGGCCCCCAATGAGCAGTTCTTC
once	TRBJ1-3	TRBV2	TRBD1	CASIQGARNTIYF	TGTGCCAGCATACAGGGGGCTCGAAACACCATATATTTT
-	TRBJ2-5	TRBV7-7	-	CASSLAIGQETQYF	TGTGCTAGCAGCTTAGCGATCGGCCAAGAGACCCAGTACTTC
-	TRBJ2-1	TRBV25-1	TRBD2	CASSGVLAGAYNEQFF	TGTGCCAGCAGTGGCGTTCTAGCGGGTGCCTACAATGAGCAGTTCTTC
-	TRBJ1-6	TRBV11-2	TRBD1	CASSLGTGANSPLHF	TGTGCCAGCAGCTTAGGGACAGGGGCAAATTCACCCCTCCACTTT
-	TRBJ2-5	TRBV5-4	TRBD2	CASSWKREGRETQYF	TGTGCCAGCAGCTGGAAGCGGGAGGGCCGGGAGACCCAGTACTTC
-	TRBJ2-5	TRBV6-1	TRBD1	CASRDQGDGETQYF	TGTGCCAGCAGGGACCAGGGGGACGGAGAGACCCAGTACTTC
-	TRBJ2-1	TRBV2	-	CASSSPSDFSFNEQFF	TGTGCCAGCAGCAGTCCTAGCGACTTCTCCTTCAATGAGCAGTTCTTC
-	TRBJ2-1	TRBV4-1	TRBD2	CASSRPRGRERDNEQFF	TGCGCCAGCAGCCGGCCCAGAGGGCGGGAGAGAGATAATGAGCAGTTCTTC
-	TRBJ2-3	TRBV9	TRBD2	CASSVVAGDTDTQYF	TGTGCCAGCAGCGTAGTGGCGGGGGACACAGATACGCAGTATTTT
-	TRBJ1-2	TRBV19	-	CASSIDRIHTF	TGTGCCAGTAGTATCGACAGGATCCACACCTTC